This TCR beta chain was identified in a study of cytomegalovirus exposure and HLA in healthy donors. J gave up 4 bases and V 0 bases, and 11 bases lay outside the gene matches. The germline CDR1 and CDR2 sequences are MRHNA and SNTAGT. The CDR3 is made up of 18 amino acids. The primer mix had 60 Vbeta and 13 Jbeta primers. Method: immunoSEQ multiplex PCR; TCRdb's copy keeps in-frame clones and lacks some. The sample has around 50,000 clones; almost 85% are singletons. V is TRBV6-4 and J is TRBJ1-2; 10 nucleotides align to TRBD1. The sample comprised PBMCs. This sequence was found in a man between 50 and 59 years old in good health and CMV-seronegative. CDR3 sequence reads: CASSDSTQTGGSLYGYTF. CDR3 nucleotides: TGTGCCAGCAGTGACTCGACACAGACAGGGGGCTCTCTCTATGGCTACACCTTC.